The 29 T cell receptor beta chains below all came from one sample that was sequenced in a study of T cell repertoires in cytomegalovirus infection. No cognate antigen is known for these TCRs. A single record per CDR3 protein comes from TCRdb applying MiXCR to the reads. The table shows about a million distinct CDR3 sequences, with about 33% occurring only once. The sequences come from cultured CD8+ T cells from PBMCs, collected from culture after CMV antigen stimulation. The receptors originated from a human donor in good health (CMV status not recorded). Some clones in this sample may be carry-over from other donors' samples.

V usage is TRBV27 and J usage is TRBJ1-2, with TRBD1 as a possible D gene (5 bases). Germline V lookup: CDR1 MNHEY, CDR2 SMNVEV (reference sequence). Trimming left V 0 bases short and J 8 bases short, with 16 bases between. This CDR3 has 15 residues. In nucleotides, the CDR3 is TGTGCCAGCAGTTTATCCTCCGTTGTGGGGCGGGGCTACACCTTC. It is translated as CASSLSSVVGRGYTF.

The chain joins TRBV24-1 to TRBJ2-1, with D perhaps TRBD1 or TRBD2 (5 bases each). The CDR3 covers 13 residues. The V and J ends lost 7 bases and 7 bases respectively, with 13 bases between them. The germline CDR1 and CDR2 sequences are KGHDR and SFDVKD. CDR3 protein: CATSGTRGNEQFF. The CDR3 nucleotides read TGTGCCACCAGCGGGACCCGGGGAAATGAGCAGTTCTTC.

This chain uses TRBV7-9 with TRBJ2-1; D could derive from TRBD1 or TRBD2 (5 bases each). V gave up 1 base and J gave up 9 bases, with 16 bases separating them. Germline V gene data show CDR1 as SEHNR and CDR2 as FQNEAQ (reference sequence). The CDR3 has 15 residues. The CDR3: CASSLERGVGVEQFF. DNA of the CDR3: TGTGCCAGCAGCTTAGAACGGGGAGTAGGGGTTGAGCAGTTCTTC.

This sequence joins TRBV7-8 and TRBJ2-1; no definite D call. Per germline, CDR1 SGHVS and CDR2 FQNEAQ. The CDR3 is 14 amino acids. The V end was cut by 0 bases, the J end by 4 bases, with 7 bases between. The CDR3 is CASSLALLYNEQFF. The CDR3 bases are TGTGCCAGCAGCTTAGCTCTGCTATACAATGAGCAGTTCTTC.

This clonotype occurred a few times. The V call is TRBV4-3, the J call TRBJ2-6; the D gene is possibly TRBD2 (6 bases). Germline V lookup: CDR1 LGHNA, CDR2 YSLEER. V was shortened by 1 base and J by 0 bases, with 10 bases between the two germline ends. This CDR3 comprises 17 residues. The CDR3 nucleotides read TGCGCCAGCAGCCAAGCGGCGGGGACCTCTGGGGCCAACGTCCTGACTTTC. Residues: CASSQAAGTSGANVLTF.

This clonotype was counted at least ten times. Its ends do not fully match the called genes, so a read error is possible. The rearrangement joins TRBV7-6 to TRBJ2-7; 9 positions agree with TRBD1. This CDR3 is built from 15 residues. CDR1 and CDR2 (germline): SGHVS, FNYEAQ. The CDR3 loop is CASSPGTGMLHEQYF. The CDR3 DNA is TGTGCTAGCAGCCCAGGGACAGGGATGCTCCACGAGCAGTACTTC.

At least ten counts were recorded for this clonotype. The chain employs TRBV20-1 and TRBJ2-1; the match to TRBD1 covers 10 bases. The CDR3 totals 16 residues. The germline gives CDR1 DFQATT, CDR2 SNEGSKA (reference sequence). J gave up 1 base and V 5 bases, and 8 bases lay outside the gene matches. Here the CDR3 DNA reads TGCAGTGCTCACTCTCCGGGACAGGGGTCCTACAATGAGCAGTTCTTC. This sequence encodes CSAHSPGQGSYNEQFF.

This clonotype was seen only once. V and J are TRBV24-1 and TRBJ1-1; D unresolved. Trimming pared 11 bases from V and 1 base from J, leaving 13 bases between. CDR1 KGHDR and CDR2 SFDVKD come from the germline V gene. The CDR3 covers 13 residues. CDR3 nucleotides: TGTGCCATATCCGGGGAAACGAACACTGAAGCTTTCTTT. It is translated as CAISGETNTEAFF.

The chain couples TRBV29-1 to TRBJ1-1, with 7 bases identical to TRBD1. Germline CDR1 SQVTM, CDR2 ANQGSEA. With 7 bases clipped from V and 1 base from J, the junction kept 15 bases outside the gene matches. The CDR3 length is 16 residues. The DNA of the CDR3 is TGCAGCGGTGCCTTTGGACCGGGACAGACGAACACTGAAGCTTTCTTT. Amino acid sequence: CSGAFGPGQTNTEAFF.

This clonotype has a handful of counts. The CDR3 is CASSVRQGGPYEQYF. The DNA of the CDR3 is TGTGCCAGCAGTGTTCGACAGGGAGGACCCTACGAGCAGTACTTC. The rearrangement uses TRBV25-1 and TRBJ2-7; a possible D gene is TRBD1 (7 bases). Germline loops: CDR1 MGHDK, CDR2 SYGVNS. The CDR3 loop spans 15 amino acids. Trimming shortened V by 4 bases and J by 2 bases, and 15 bases separated the two germline ends.

The V call is TRBV12-3 or TRBV12-4, the J call TRBJ2-2, with TRBD2 matching 7 bases. The CDR3 extends over 16 amino acids. V shed 5 bases and J 4 bases; nucleotides not matched to a gene: 10. CDR3 DNA sequence: TGTGCCAGCAGTCACGGACTAGTGTCGGGCACCGGGGAGCTGTTTTTT. It codes for CASSHGLVSGTGELFF.

A few counts support this clonotype. The chain carries TRBV9 and TRBJ2-2, with D possibly TRBD2 on 6 matching bases. The CDR3 length is 15 residues. Trimming took 4 bases from V and 6 from J, leaving 16 bases between them. Germline CDR1 is SGDLS and CDR2 is YYNGEE. The DNA of the CDR3 is TGTGCCAGCAGCCCATGGAGGGTGGACCCCGGGGAGCTGTTTTTT. The encoded protein is CASSPWRVDPGELFF.

Many counts were recorded for this clonotype. The gene calls are TRBV7-8 and TRBJ2-3; D perhaps matches TRBD2 (6 bases). The CDR3 spans 14 residues. Trimming took 7 bases from V and 2 from J, leaving 13 bases between them. Germline V gene sequence: CDR1 SGHVS, CDR2 FQNEAQ. DNA for the CDR3: TGTGCCAGCACCTTGAGCGGGCCCACAGATACGCAGTATTTT. It codes for CASTLSGPTDTQYF.

The rearrangement uses TRBV4-3 and TRBJ2-2; D remains unclear. This CDR3 has 13 residues. The germline V gene has CDR1 LGHNA and CDR2 YSLEER. V lost 4 bases and J 7 bases, leaving 10 bases between the germline ends. CDR3 DNA sequence: TGCGCCAGCAGCCCCTGGGAAAGCGGGGAGCTGTTTTTT. It encodes CASSPWESGELFF.

This clonotype came up once. V gene TRBV7-6 combines with J gene TRBJ1-5; D might be TRBD1 (6 bases). CDR1 SGHVS and CDR2 FNYEAQ come from the germline V gene. The germline V and J ends were trimmed by 8 bases and 2 bases, with 13 bases remaining between them. The CDR3 has 14 residues. The CDR3 sequence: CASGPTGGNQPQHF. The CDR3 nucleotides are TGTGCCAGCGGCCCGACAGGAGGCAATCAGCCCCAGCATTTT.

The V call is TRBV7-9, the J call TRBJ2-7; perhaps D is TRBD1 or TRBD2 (5 bases each). Trimming stripped 10 bases from V and 6 bases from J, with 19 bases between. CDR1 SEHNR and CDR2 FQNEAQ come from the germline V gene (reference sequence). The CDR3 loop spans 13 amino acids. As DNA, the CDR3 is TGTGCCACCTCCCCCGGGGCCTTCGGCGAGCAGTACTTC. Protein sequence: CATSPGAFGEQYF. The variable domain in full, completed from reference TRBV7-9 and TRBJ2-7, reads DTGVSQNPRHKITKRGQNVTFRCDPISEHNRLYWYRQTLGQGPEFLTYFQNEAQLEKSRLLSDRFSAERPKGSFSTLEIQRTEQGDSAMYLCATSPGAFGEQYFGPGTRLTVT.

The V and J genes are TRBV6-1 and TRBJ1-1; D gene uncertain. The CDR3 loop spans 16 amino acids. Germline CDR1 and CDR2: MNHNS and SASEGT. V lost 2 bases, J lost 1 base, and 14 bases lay in between. The CDR3 sequence is CASSEMLGIANTEAFF. DNA for the CDR3: TGTGCCAGCAGTGAAATGTTGGGGATCGCGAACACTGAAGCTTTCTTT.

The chain couples TRBV5-4 to TRBJ2-5, with TRBD2 matching over 9 bases. CDR1 SGHNT and CDR2 YYREEE come from the germline V gene (reference sequence). V shed 0 bases, J shed 5 bases, and the junction held 11 bases outside the gene matches. The CDR3 is 17 amino acids. The CDR3 nucleotides are TGTGCCAGCAGCTTGGATTACGGCGGGGGGGCCGGGGAGACCCAGTACTTC. It codes for CASSLDYGGGAGETQYF.

This clonotype was observed at least ten times. The chain is built from TRBV7-2 and TRBJ2-7, with D tentatively TRBD1 (6 bases). Germline CDR1 and CDR2: SGHTA and FQGNSA. This CDR3 comprises 16 residues. Between the trimmed V and J ends, which lost 5 bases and 1 base, there was a span of 18 bases. This CDR3 reads CASSPDTGRGSYEQYF. CDR3 DNA sequence: TGTGCCAGCAGCCCCGATACAGGTAGGGGGTCCTACGAGCAGTACTTC.

A word on this clonotype: A much larger clone lies one base from this, so it may be a read error. The V gene is TRBV7-2, the J gene TRBJ1-6; D might be TRBD1 (5 bases). V lost 0 bases and J 7 bases, leaving 13 bases between the germline ends. The CDR3 has 16 amino acids. Per germline, CDR1 SGHTA and CDR2 FQGNSA. Here the CDR3 reads CASSLAWGDSNSPLHF. Written as DNA, the CDR3 is TGTGCCAGCAGCTTAGCTTGGGGCGACTCAAATTCACCCCTCCACTTT.

The chain combines TRBV2 with TRBJ1-1; possibly TRBD1 for D (6 bases). V lost 10 bases to trimming and J lost 4 bases, with 13 bases between them. Germline V lookup: CDR1 SNHLY, CDR2 FYNNEI. The length of the CDR3 is 12 residues. This chain's CDR3 is CATRGGLTEAFF. CDR3 DNA: TGTGCCACACGGGGGGGGCTCACTGAAGCTTTCTTT.

This CDR3 is CASQLEGLAGVGEQFF. The CDR3 nucleotides are TGTGCCAGCCAGTTGGAGGGACTAGCGGGGGTGGGTGAGCAGTTCTTC. The V gene is TRBV12-3 or TRBV12-4, the J gene TRBJ2-1, with 14 bases matching TRBD2. The CDR3 contains 16 residues. V trimming: 8 bases; J trimming: 9 bases; junction bases outside the gene matches: 12.

The table lists this clonotype with a few counts. The rearrangement links TRBV9 to TRBJ2-5, with D unclear. Between the trimmed V and J ends, which lost 3 bases and 5 bases, there was a span of 14 bases. Germline loops: CDR1 SGDLS, CDR2 YYNGEE. CDR3 size: 14 residues. CDR3 DNA: TGTGCCAGCAGCGAAGGGCACCCTGCGGAGACCCAGTACTTC. This encodes CASSEGHPAETQYF.

The chain employs TRBV7-8 and TRBJ1-5; TRBD1 matches 7 bases. CDR3 length: 15 amino acids. Germline V gene data show CDR1 as SGHVS and CDR2 as FQNEAQ. J gave up 7 bases and V 5 bases, and 11 bases lay outside the gene matches. The CDR3 spells CASSPRQGPHQPQHF. For the CDR3, the DNA is TGTGCCAGCAGCCCCCGACAGGGACCCCACCAGCCCCAGCATTTT.

As to this clonotype: Since a much larger clone is just one base distant, this may be a read error. Because the CDR3 is missing its conserved closing phenylalanine or tryptophan, this is likely a read error. The chain combines TRBV7-2 with TRBJ2-3; 7 nucleotides line up with TRBD2. With V trimmed by 8 bases and J by 6 bases, 14 bases remained unmatched. The CDR3 runs to 15 residues. Germline CDR1 is SGHTA and CDR2 is FQGNSA. CDR3 DNA sequence: TGTGCCAGCCGCCCGGAGGCGGGGGACGGTGATACGCAGTATTCT. Translation: CASRPEAGDGDTQYS.

This clonotype showed up just a few times. The chain carries TRBV7-9 and TRBJ1-5; 9 nucleotides align to TRBD1. V lost 1 base to trimming and J lost 0 bases; unmatched junction nucleotides: 13. Germline CDR1 SEHNR, CDR2 FQNEAQ (reference sequence). CDR3 size: 20 residues. The CDR3 here is CASSLELGTGIPYSNQPQHF. CDR3 DNA sequence: TGTGCCAGCAGCTTAGAATTGGGGACAGGGATTCCTTATAGCAATCAGCCCCAGCATTTT.

This clonotype was recorded at least ten times. V gene TRBV7-2 combines with J gene TRBJ2-1; 7 bases map to TRBD2. Germline V gene lookup returns CDR1 SGHTA and CDR2 FQGNSA. V was pared by 3 bases and J by 0 bases, with 5 bases of the junction left unmatched. CDR3 size: 16 residues. The chain's CDR3 is CASSFGGGDSYNEQFF. The CDR3 DNA is TGTGCCAGCAGCTTCGGTGGGGGGGACTCCTACAATGAGCAGTTCTTC.

The chain uses TRBV6-1 and TRBJ2-2, with 8 positions matching TRBD2. Germline V gene sequence: CDR1 MNHNS, CDR2 SASEGT. The CDR3 is made up of 16 amino acids. The V gene end was trimmed by 8 bases and the J gene end by 0 bases; junction bases not matched to a gene: 8. CDR3 in DNA: TGTGCCAGCCGGGAGGGGTCGATCGCGAACACCGGGGAGCTGTTTTTT. Amino acids: CASREGSIANTGELFF.

The rearrangement uses TRBV6-5 and TRBJ2-6; possible D gene TRBD1, 5 bases. Trimming shortened V by 2 bases and J by 2 bases, and 13 bases separated the two germline ends. This CDR3 region has 17 residues. CDR1 and CDR2 from the germline V gene are MNHEY and SVGAGI. The CDR3 region has the DNA TGTGCCAGCAGTTACGGGGCCCCGGAGCCTGGGGCCAACGTCCTGACTTTC. This gives the protein CASSYGAPEPGANVLTF.